This is a list of T cell receptor beta chains from one sample in a study of long-term antiretroviral therapy in people with HIV. TCRdb keeps only in-frame clones here, not all; method: immunoSEQ multiplex PCR. This table has about 34,000 clones, around four fifths appearing once. Sequences were derived from unsorted PBMCs, sampled 0.4 years before starting antiretroviral therapy. The receptor source for this set is a man between 18 and 35 years old with HIV. The CDR3 runs from the conserved cysteine through the conserved F or W. The D gene is left open where the match is weak.

v_gene: TRBV25-1
d_gene: .
j_gene: TRBJ1-2
CDR3aa: CASSDGYGYTF
CDR3nt: TGTGCCAGCAGTGATGGCTATGGCTACACCTTC

v_gene: TRBV2
d_gene: .
j_gene: TRBJ1-2
CDR3aa: CASRQRSGGYGYTF
CDR3nt: TGTGCCAGCAGACAAAGGTCGGGGGGCTATGGCTACACCTTC

v_gene: TRBV6-5
d_gene: TRBD1
j_gene: TRBJ1-3
CDR3aa: CASSYSGTGVRNTIYF
CDR3nt: TGTGCCAGCAGTTACTCTGGGACAGGGGTTCGAAACACCATATATTTT

v_gene: TRBV6-1
d_gene: TRBD2
j_gene: TRBJ2-1
CDR3aa: CASSELAGGSYNEQFF
CDR3nt: TGTGCCAGCAGTGAATTAGCGGGGGGGTCCTACAATGAGCAGTTCTTC

v_gene: TRBV30
d_gene: TRBD2
j_gene: TRBJ2-1
CDR3aa: CAWSLSGGYNEQFF
CDR3nt: TGTGCCTGGAGTCTTAGCGGGGGATACAATGAGCAGTTCTTC

v_gene: TRBV5-1
d_gene: .
j_gene: TRBJ2-1
CDR3aa: CASSFTGHEQFF
CDR3nt: TGCGCCAGCAGCTTTACGGGGCATGAGCAGTTCTTC

v_gene: TRBV7-9
d_gene: TRBD1
j_gene: TRBJ2-5
CDR3aa: CASSLTGGPQETQYF
CDR3nt: TGTGCCAGCAGCTTAACAGGGGGACCCCAAGAGACCCAGTACTTC

v_gene: TRBV7-8
d_gene: TRBD1
j_gene: TRBJ2-3
CDR3aa: CASSFWDRVDTQYF
CDR3nt: TGTGCCAGCAGCTTTTGGGACAGGGTAGATACGCAGTATTTT

v_gene: TRBV15
d_gene: .
j_gene: TRBJ2-7
CDR3aa: CATSRDWGDSYEQYF
CDR3nt: TGTGCCACCAGCAGAGATTGGGGGGACTCCTACGAGCAGTACTTC

v_gene: TRBV4-1
d_gene: .
j_gene: TRBJ2-2
CDR3aa: CASSQESRGLGGELFF
CDR3nt: TGCGCCAGCAGCCAAGAGTCCCGGGGTCTAGGTGGGGAGCTGTTTTTT